The present TCR beta chain was sequenced within a study of T cell changes during pregnancy in multiple sclerosis. Sequencing was performed with immunoSEQ multiplex PCR; in TCRdb, only in-frame clones are kept and a portion is missing. This sample has fewer than 85,000 clones, with 90% to 95% found just once. V was cut by 4 bases and J by 7 bases, with 17 bases left in between. This CDR3 comprises 15 residues. CDR1 and CDR2 from the germline V gene are MGHRA and YSYEKL. The chain couples TRBV4-1 to TRBJ2-1; D is perhaps TRBD1 (6 bases). The sequence came from a female donor in good health, enrolled as a control in a pregnancy study. The sample here was peripheral blood, taken in the first trimester of pregnancy. CDR3 in amino acids: CASSPHSGAVNEQFF. In DNA, the CDR3 is TGCGCCAGCAGCCCCCACTCAGGGGCGGTGAATGAGCAGTTCTTC.